This T cell receptor beta chain was recovered during a study of T cell changes during pregnancy in multiple sclerosis. This table comes from immunoSEQ multiplex PCR, and its TCRdb copy is limited to in-frame clones, with some not included. The data contain 30,000 to 40,000 clones, 80% to 90% of them seen just once; the ten biggest clones take up more than 7%. In its sample, this clone was seen a few times. Specimen: CD8+ T cells from peripheral blood mononuclear cells, collected before pregnancy. This TCR was recovered from a female donor with multiple sclerosis, enrolled in a pregnancy study.

CDR3 loop: CASSLGQYGYTF. The CDR3, as DNA: TGCGCCAGCAGCTTGGGGCAGTATGGCTACACCTTC. The chain has TRBV5-1 and TRBJ1-2; D gene ambiguous. The germline V and J ends were trimmed by 0 bases and 5 bases, with 5 bases remaining between them. The CDR3 length is 12 residues. CDR1 is SGHRS and CDR2 is YFSETQ in the germline V gene.